These 26 T cell receptor beta chains share one sample of origin, sequenced in a study of control samples from healthy donors and cancer patients. Libraries were prepared by immunoSEQ multiplex PCR; TCRdb keeps only in-frame clonotypes and omits some of them. The sample includes about 160,000 clones, approximately 90% seen only once; the top ten take about 11%. Sequenced: blood. These receptors were obtained from a man between 25 and 39 years old in good health.

The rearrangement uses TRBV6-1 and TRBJ2-2; TRBD1 aligns across 7 bases. The CDR3 spans 17 residues. The J segment lost 1 base and the V segment lost 4 bases, leaving 9 bases of the junction unmatched. Germline V CDR1 and CDR2: MNHNS, SASEGT. The CDR3: CASSAVPGQLNTGELFF. The CDR3 DNA is TGTGCCAGCAGTGCAGTCCCGGGACAGCTGAACACCGGGGAGCTGTTTTTT.

The V gene is TRBV12-3 or TRBV12-4, the J gene TRBJ2-7; D is undetermined. CDR3 length equals 13 residues. V was trimmed by 2 bases and J by 4 bases, leaving 9 bases between them. The CDR3 nucleotides read TGTGCCAGCAGTTTAAATCCCCTTTACGAGCAGTACTTC. Amino acid sequence: CASSLNPLYEQYF.

This clone appeared a single time. The chain is built from TRBV6-2 or TRBV6-3 and TRBJ1-2; D possibly corresponds to TRBD1 (6 bases). Per germline, CDR1 MNHEY and CDR2 SVGEGT. With 5 bases removed from V and 7 bases from J, the gap between germline ends came to 23 bases. The CDR3 runs 16 residues. The DNA of the CDR3 is TGTGCCAGCAGTACTCTAACACGGACAGCCCGCGGTGGCTACACCTTC. It translates to CASSTLTRTARGGYTF.

This clone was seen just once. The V call is TRBV7-6, the J call TRBJ2-7; 10 nucleotides match TRBD1. Germline trimming cut 3 bases from V and 7 bases from J; bases unmatched to any gene: 18. CDR1 is SGHVS, CDR2 FNYEAQ, per germline. The CDR3 spans 18 residues. CDR3 DNA: TGTGCCAGCAGCTTGGGGACAGGGGCCCCTCGACGTACTGGGGAGCAGTACTTC. This translates into CASSLGTGAPRRTGEQYF.

The CDR3 reads CASHRDARDEQYF. DNA of the CDR3: TGTGCCAGCCACCGGGACGCCCGGGACGAGCAGTACTTC. The V call is TRBV2, the J call TRBJ2-7; perhaps D is TRBD1 or TRBD2 (5 bases each). This CDR3 comprises 13 residues. The ends were cut back, 8 bases at V and 5 bases at J, with 16 bases in the middle. Germline V lookup: CDR1 SNHLY, CDR2 FYNNEI.

V gene TRBV3-1 (or the pseudogene TRBV3-2) combines with J gene TRBJ1-1; D ambiguous. Germline-derived CDR1 and CDR2 are LGHDT and YNNKEL (reference sequence). The V end lost 4 bases, the J end lost 9 bases, and 12 bases lay between the germline ends. This CDR3 region has 12 residues. CDR3 sequence (DNA): TGTGCCAGCAGCCTGGGAGGGTGGAAAGCTTTCTTT. Residues: CASSLGGWKAFF.

This clone turned up a few times. This chain joins TRBV28 and TRBJ2-2, with a weak D call TRBD1 (5 bases). Germline values: CDR1 MDHEN, CDR2 SYDVKM. The ends were cut back, 3 bases at V and 5 bases at J, with 10 bases in the middle. The CDR3 extends over 14 amino acids. This CDR3 reads CASSLAGQTGELFF. Written as DNA, the CDR3 is TGTGCCAGCAGTTTGGCAGGGCAGACCGGGGAGCTGTTTTTT.

This clone came up a few times. The V call is TRBV2, the J call TRBJ1-2; 9 bases are shared with TRBD1. The CDR3 runs to 14 residues. V shed 4 bases and J 5 bases; nucleotides not matched to a gene: 5. The germline V gene has CDR1 SNHLY and CDR2 FYNNEI. CDR3 DNA: TGTGCCAGCAGTGCCGAGGGACAGGGATATGGCTACACCTTC. Protein: CASSAEGQGYGYTF.

The genes are TRBV7-9 and TRBJ2-3; 8 bases agree with TRBD1. The CDR3 sequence is 15 residues long. J was trimmed by 9 bases and V by 5 bases; bases with no gene match: 13. Germline-derived CDR1 and CDR2 are SEHNR and FQNEAQ (reference sequence). CDR3 in amino acids: CASSHQRQGTVTQYF. In DNA, the CDR3 is TGTGCCAGCAGCCACCAACGACAGGGGACGGTGACGCAGTATTTT.

The chain joins TRBV6-5 to TRBJ2-7, with 7 bases fitting TRBD1. The CDR3 contains 15 residues. Germline trimming cut 6 bases from V and 6 bases from J; bases unmatched to any gene: 14. Germline V lookup: CDR1 MNHEY, CDR2 SVGAGI. DNA for the CDR3: TGTGCCAGCAGAGACCGACAGGGAAGTACTGCCGAGCAGTACTTC. Protein: CASRDRQGSTAEQYF.

The chain recombines TRBV28 with TRBJ1-6; the D gene is possibly TRBD1 (5 bases). CDR3 length: 14 amino acids. V was trimmed by 5 bases and J by 5 bases, leaving 10 bases between them. Germline-derived CDR1 and CDR2 are MDHEN and SYDVKM. The CDR3 region has the DNA TGTGCCAGCAGTATGGGACCGGATAATTCACCCCTCCACTTT. Protein: CASSMGPDNSPLHF.

This clone appeared once. The chain uses TRBV27 and TRBJ1-2, with unresolved D. The CDR3 has 15 amino acids. Trimming removed 0 bases at V and 3 bases at J, with 11 bases between. CDR1 and CDR2 (germline): MNHEY, SMNVEV (reference sequence). CDR3 sequence: CASSLSAGPYYGYTF. For the CDR3, the DNA is TGTGCCAGCAGTTTATCGGCAGGTCCATACTATGGCTACACCTTC.

Regarding this clone: One junction end does not reproduce the germline sequence, and a read error may be involved. This sequence joins TRBV2 and TRBJ1-5; TRBD1 matches at 7 bases. The CDR3 is 15 amino acids. The V gene's germline CDR1 is SNHLY and CDR2 FYNNEI. CDR3 loop: CASREVPGGGQPQHF. The DNA of the CDR3 is TGTGCCAGCAGGGAAGTCCCAGGAGGGGGCCAGCCCCAGCATTTT. The full variable domain, with the rest looked up from reference TRBV2 and TRBJ1-5, is EPEVTQTPSHQVTQMGQEVILRCVPISNHLYFYWYRQILGQKVEFLVSFYNNEISEKSEIFDDQFSVERPDGSNFTLKIRSTKLEDSAMYFCASREVPGGGQPQHFGDGTRLSIL.

This chain joins TRBV20-1 and TRBJ2-5; D gene unclear. The CDR3 covers 11 residues. Germline values: CDR1 DFQATT, CDR2 SNEGSKA (reference sequence). The V end was cut by 0 bases, the J end by 4 bases, with 3 bases between. The CDR3 DNA reads TGCAGTGCTAGAGATCGAGAGACCCAGTACTTC. It yields the protein CSARDRETQYF.

The CDR3 sequence: CASKVKGDQPQHF. CDR3 DNA sequence: TGTGCCAGCAAAGTGAAGGGTGATCAGCCCCAGCATTTT. The chain links TRBV6-5 to TRBJ1-5; D not resolved. The CDR3 is 13 amino acids. Germline assignment: CDR1 MNHEY and CDR2 SVGAGI. V was pared by 7 bases and J by 5 bases, with 12 bases between.

In its sample, this clone was seen a few times. The chain carries TRBV6-2 or TRBV6-3 and TRBJ1-1; the D gene is possibly TRBD1 (6 bases). Germline V gives CDR1 MNHEY, CDR2 SVGEGT. This CDR3 is 16 amino acids long. Trimming cost V 5 bases and J 0 bases, with 16 bases left between them. CDR3 DNA: TGTGCCAGCAGTGCCCTTCCAGGGGCCATGAACACTGAAGCTTTCTTT. Its protein is CASSALPGAMNTEAFF.

The sample holds a few counts of this clone. The chain couples TRBV7-2 to TRBJ2-1; possibly TRBD1 for D (5 bases). Germline loops: CDR1 SGHTA, CDR2 FQGNSA. The CDR3 runs to 13 residues. V was pared by 5 bases and J by 6 bases, with 11 bases between. Here the CDR3 DNA reads TGTGCCAGCAGCCTATGGACATCCAATGAGCAGTTCTTC. Its translation: CASSLWTSNEQFF.

This clone was observed once. This chain uses TRBV7-9 with TRBJ2-3, with D perhaps assigned TRBD1 or TRBD2 (5 bases each). The CDR3 covers 16 residues. Looked up from germline, CDR1 is SEHNR and CDR2 is FQNEAQ (reference sequence). V lost 5 bases to trimming and J lost 4 bases, with 19 bases between them. This chain's CDR3 is CASSPQGGAGSDTQYF. CDR3 bases: TGTGCCAGCAGCCCCCAGGGTGGGGCGGGCTCAGATACGCAGTATTTT.

DNA of the CDR3: TGTGCCAGCACCTCAGAAGGGTATGGCTACACCTTC. Translating it yields CASTSEGYGYTF. The chain has TRBV4-2 and TRBJ1-2; no clear D. The V and J ends lost 7 bases and 5 bases respectively, with 11 bases between them. The CDR3 consists of 12 residues. CDR1 and CDR2 from the germline V gene are LGHNA and YNFKEQ.

Here the CDR3 DNA reads TGTGCCAGCAGTTTGGACAGACCCACTGAAGCTTTCTTT. Amino acids: CASSLDRPTEAFF. The chain employs TRBV12-3 or TRBV12-4 and TRBJ1-1; D is perhaps TRBD1 (6 bases). This CDR3 has 13 residues. Trimming left V 3 bases short and J 4 bases short, with 9 bases between.

This clone turned up a few times. J is TRBJ1-1 and V is TRBV7-6; possible D gene TRBD1, 6 bases. Trimming cost V 5 bases and J 4 bases, with 14 bases left between them. Germline V gene data show CDR1 as SGHVS and CDR2 as FNYEAQ. The CDR3 has 14 residues. The CDR3 DNA reads TGTGCCAGCAGCCGTCAGGGGAGGATCACTGAAGCTTTCTTT. Translating it yields CASSRQGRITEAFF.

For the CDR3, the DNA is TGTGCCACCAGTGACGTGCGGGGGACTTACTACAATGAGCAGTTCTTC. It codes for CATSDVRGTYYNEQFF. The chain is built from TRBV24-1 and TRBJ2-1; 7 nucleotides align to TRBD2. This CDR3 is 16 amino acids long. With 4 bases clipped from V and 3 bases from J, the junction kept 8 bases outside the gene matches. Germline V gene lookup returns CDR1 KGHDR and CDR2 SFDVKD.

V and J are TRBV7-8 and TRBJ1-1; no definite D call. The germline V gene encodes CDR1 SGHVS and CDR2 FQNEAQ. Trimming stripped 2 bases from V and 1 base from J, with 11 bases between. The CDR3 extends over 15 amino acids. The CDR3 sequence is CASSLPTFTNTEAFF. CDR3 nucleotides: TGTGCCAGCAGCTTACCGACCTTTACGAACACTGAAGCTTTCTTT.

The chain has TRBV19 and TRBJ2-2; D might be TRBD1 or TRBD2, each matching 6 bases. Deletions cut 5 bases from V and 8 bases from J, with 18 bases between. CDR1 is LNHDA, CDR2 SQIVND, per germline (reference sequence). This CDR3 spans 15 amino acids. The CDR3 is CASSHRGAPSGELFF. The CDR3 DNA follows: TGTGCCAGTAGTCATAGGGGGGCACCCTCGGGGGAGCTGTTTTTT.

The chain recombines TRBV24-1 with TRBJ1-1; D ambiguous. CDR1 is KGHDR and CDR2 is SFDVKD in the germline V gene. The CDR3 covers 13 residues. The V and J ends lost 9 bases and 8 bases respectively, with 18 bases between them. As DNA, the CDR3 is TGTGCCACCGCCGATTCGGGGAGATCCGAAGCTTTCTTT. Residues: CATADSGRSEAFF.

This chain links TRBV19 with TRBJ2-1; 9 bases are shared with TRBD1. CDR1 is LNHDA and CDR2 is SQIVND in the germline V gene (reference sequence). The CDR3 runs to 16 residues. The V segment lost 4 bases and the J segment 8 bases; nucleotides outside the gene matches: 12. The CDR3 loop reads CASSTPGTGPLDEQFF. CDR3 DNA sequence: TGTGCCAGTAGTACTCCCGGGACAGGGCCATTGGATGAGCAGTTCTTC. The whole variable domain, filled in from reference TRBV19 and TRBJ2-1, reads DGGITQSPKYLFRKEGQNVTLSCEQNLNHDAMYWYRQDPGQGLRLIYYSQIVNDFQKGDIAEGYSVSREKKESFPLTVTSAQKNPTAFYLCASSTPGTGPLDEQFFGPGTRLTVL.